These T cell receptor beta chains were read from a single sample in a study of PD-1 blockade in classical Hodgkin lymphoma. Repertoires were generated with immunoSEQ multiplex PCR, while TCRdb's copy carries only in-frame clones and drops some. The sample yields 75,000 to 100,000 clones, 65% to 85% seen once. The material sequenced was peripheral blood mononuclear cells (PBMCs), taken at baseline. These receptors all stem from a human donor with classical Hodgkin lymphoma. Both conserved end residues are part of each CDR3. The order of the fields is V gene, J gene, clone size, CDR3 protein. A row's size may be missing; if present it is once, few, many or a size class.

>TRBV5-1|TRBJ1-2|.
CASSLVGQQNYGYTF
>TRBV19|TRBJ2-5|.
CASAQRAPGTETQYF
>TRBV2|TRBJ2-6|.
CASSDTVGANVLTF
>TRBV28|TRBJ2-5|.
CASAGLLQETQYF
>TRBV27|TRBJ1-3|.
CASSPLTDNGNTIYF
>TRBV19|TRBJ2-5|.
CASGARTGGRETQYF
>TRBV6-6|TRBJ2-1|.
CASSNSGTDPQNEQFF
>TRBV9|TRBJ1-6|.
CASGTSGDSPLHF
>TRBV10-3|TRBJ2-7|few
CAISQAQGQGYEQYF
>TRBV2|TRBJ2-2|once
CASRLGQNTGELFF
>TRBV19|TRBJ1-1|.
CASSIVRTRRTEAFF
>TRBV5-1|TRBJ2-1|.
CASSLGLGSAGYNEQFF
>TRBV27|TRBJ1-1|.
CASSAGYMNTEAFF
>TRBV19|TRBJ2-7|few
CASSPDLYEQYF
>TRBV2|TRBJ2-3|.
CASQGWTGADTQYF
>TRBV5-1|TRBJ2-1|many
CASSLGTSNHEQFF
>TRBV7-7|TRBJ2-5|.
CASSLSTSQETQYF
>TRBV27|TRBJ2-2|.
CASSSRGLGWGAGPGELFF
>TRBV6-1|TRBJ2-7|.
CASSEGEDPQRGVYEQYF
>TRBV5-1|TRBJ2-7|.
CASSLGAGAFYEQYF
>TRBV6-1|TRBJ1-2|.
CASSPGPTNYGYTF
>TRBV7-6|TRBJ2-7|.
CASSLVPGLYEQYF
>TRBV21-1|TRBJ2-1|.
CASSKGGLADPITRDEQFF
>TRBV7-9|TRBJ2-7|.
CASSSGGLTGEYEQYF
>TRBV11-2|TRBJ2-5|.
CASSFSGGETQYF
>TRBV7-8|TRBJ2-1|.
CASSKYNEQFF
>TRBV27|TRBJ2-4|.
CASSLLGVGKNIQYF
>TRBV5-1|TRBJ2-3|.
CASSSGGASTDTQYF
>TRBV6-1|TRBJ2-7|.
CASSVGGYEQYF
>TRBV6-5|TRBJ2-7|.
CASSYLLAHYEQYF
>TRBV7-9|TRBJ2-1|.
CASSHPLAGDLSGYEQFF
>TRBV4-3|TRBJ2-1|.
CASSQEPTYNEQFF
>TRBV11-3|TRBJ1-4|.
CASSLALGPNEKLFF
>TRBV10-3|TRBJ2-1|.
CAISRTSGSYNEQFF
>TRBV11-3|TRBJ2-1|.
CASSLEGAHYNEQFF
>TRBV7-9|TRBJ2-2|.
CASSPGFADTGELFF